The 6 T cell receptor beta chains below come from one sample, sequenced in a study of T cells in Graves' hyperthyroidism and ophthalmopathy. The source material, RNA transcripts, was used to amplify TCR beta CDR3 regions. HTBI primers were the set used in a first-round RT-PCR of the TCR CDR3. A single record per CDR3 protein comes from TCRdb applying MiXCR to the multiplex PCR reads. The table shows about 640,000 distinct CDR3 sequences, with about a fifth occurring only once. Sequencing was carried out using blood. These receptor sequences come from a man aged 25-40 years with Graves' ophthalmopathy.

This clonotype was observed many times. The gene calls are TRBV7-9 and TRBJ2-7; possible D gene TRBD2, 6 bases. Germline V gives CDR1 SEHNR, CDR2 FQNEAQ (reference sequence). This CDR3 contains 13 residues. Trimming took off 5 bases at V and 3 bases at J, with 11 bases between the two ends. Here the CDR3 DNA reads TGTGCCAGCAGCCCCTGGGGGGACTACGAGCAGTACTTC. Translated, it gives CASSPWGDYEQYF.

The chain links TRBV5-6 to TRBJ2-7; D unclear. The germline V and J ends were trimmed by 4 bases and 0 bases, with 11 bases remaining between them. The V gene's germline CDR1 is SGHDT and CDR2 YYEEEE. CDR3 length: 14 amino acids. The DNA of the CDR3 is TGTGCCAGCAGCAATAAGAGGAGCTCCTACGAGCAGTACTTC. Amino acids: CASSNKRSSYEQYF.

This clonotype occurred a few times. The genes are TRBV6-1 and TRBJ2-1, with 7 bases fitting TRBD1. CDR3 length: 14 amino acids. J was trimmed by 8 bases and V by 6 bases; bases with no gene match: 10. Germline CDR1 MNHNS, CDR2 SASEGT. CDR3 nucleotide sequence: TGTGCCAGCAGCCAAGACAGGGTGGGCGATGAGCAGTTCTTC. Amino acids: CASSQDRVGDEQFF.

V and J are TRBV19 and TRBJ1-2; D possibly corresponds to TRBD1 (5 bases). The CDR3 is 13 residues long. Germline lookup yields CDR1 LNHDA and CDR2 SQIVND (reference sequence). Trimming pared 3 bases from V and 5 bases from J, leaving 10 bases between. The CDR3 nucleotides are TGTGCCAGTAGTATCCGACAGCCTTATGGCTACACCTTC. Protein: CASSIRQPYGYTF.

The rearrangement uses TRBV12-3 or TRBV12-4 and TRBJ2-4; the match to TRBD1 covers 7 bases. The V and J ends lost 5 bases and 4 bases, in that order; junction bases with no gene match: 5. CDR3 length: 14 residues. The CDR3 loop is CASSMTGKKNIQYF. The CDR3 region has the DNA TGTGCCAGCAGTATGACAGGGAAAAAAAACATTCAGTACTTC.

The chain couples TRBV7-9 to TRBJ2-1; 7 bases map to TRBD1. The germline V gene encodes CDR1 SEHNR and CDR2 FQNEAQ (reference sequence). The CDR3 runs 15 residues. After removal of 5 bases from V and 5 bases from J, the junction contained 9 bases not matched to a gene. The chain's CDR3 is CASSRTGVGHNEQFF. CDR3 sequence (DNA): TGTGCCAGCAGCCGTACAGGGGTGGGGCACAATGAGCAGTTCTTC.